This T cell receptor (beta chain) was recorded in a study of CXCR3 chemokines and chemotherapy response in bladder cancer. J gave up 6 bases and V 6 bases, and 9 bases lay outside the gene matches. Per germline, CDR1 MDHEN and CDR2 SYDVKM. CDR3 length equals 14 residues. TCRdb itself ran the PCR reads through MiXCR, one entry per CDR3 protein. The table has about 13,000 distinct CDR3 sequences, 12% seen once. The sample was collected from a patient whose treatment included neoadjuvant chemotherapy. The J gene is TRBJ1-2, the V gene TRBV28, with 8 bases lining up with TRBD1. The sequence came from a human donor with bladder cancer that did not respond to neoadjuvant chemotherapy. The CDR3 DNA reads as TGTGCCAGCAGAACTCCAGGGGGCGCTGATGGCTACACCTTC. Residues: CASRTPGGADGYTF.